This T cell receptor beta chain was identified in a study of PD-1 blockade in classical Hodgkin lymphoma. The assay was immunoSEQ multiplex PCR, and TCRdb's table has in-frame clones only and misses some. Of 20,000 to 25,000 clones listed, around 82% are singletons. After autologous stem cell transplantation all patients relapsed, and prior brentuximab vedotin exposure differed between cohorts. Trimming took 0 bases from V and 0 from J, leaving 8 bases between them. The CDR3 runs 15 residues. Germline-derived CDR1 and CDR2 are SGHDN and FVKESK. This sequence was found in a human donor with classical Hodgkin lymphoma. The sequencing here drew on peripheral blood mononuclear cells (PBMCs), taken before the second cycle of nivolumab. This chain links TRBV14 with TRBJ1-2, with D hard to call. The CDR3 bases are TGTGCCAGCAGCCAAGATAAGGCACCTAACTATGGCTACACCTTC. This translates into CASSQDKAPNYGYTF.